Ten or more counts support the clone carrying this TCR beta chain. The antigen is unknown. A CD8+CD4-CCR7+CD45RA+ gate was used to sort naive CD8 T cells. This entry is derived from a study of molecular identifiers for immune sequencing clone quantification. Making the bulk TCR libraries relied on previously described methods and listed TCR primers. A single record per CDR3 protein comes from TCRdb applying MiXCR to the PCR reads. This table has around 470,000 distinct CDR3 sequences, roughly 25% appearing once. Study conclusions and caveats: Highly expanded clone sizes could be underestimated by identical TCR molecules sharing a barcode.

This CDR3 is 16 amino acids long. V was cut by 2 bases and J by 2 bases, with 14 bases left in between. Germline lookup yields CDR1 LNHDA and CDR2 SQIVND (reference sequence). The clonotype originates from a human donor in good health. Some libraries in this study had Jurkat cell RNA spiked in. The sequenced material came from naive CD8+ T cells from blood, with Jurkat cell RNA spiked in. The subset denotes: FACS-sorted CD8+CD4-CCR7+CD45RA+ naive T cells. J is TRBJ2-3 and V is TRBV19; D uncertain. CDR3 sequence (DNA): TGTGCCAGTAGTATATGGTCCGTCGGGCCCACAGATACGCAGTATTTT. It is translated as CASSIWSVGPTDTQYF.